What follows are 5 T cell receptor beta chains derived from one specimen sequenced in a study of T cells in severe cutaneous drug reactions. The patients sequenced had a carbamazepine-induced Stevens-Johnson syndrome or toxic epidermal necrolysis reaction. TCR subtype-specific primers in iRepertoire multiplex PCR prepared libraries for bulk and single-cell sequencing. TCRdb re-called the multiplex PCR reads and catalogs CDR3 proteins one per entry, DNA excluded. This sample contains under 3,000 distinct CDR3 sequences. The sequenced sample consisted of cells from a skin blister. The receptors derive from a human donor with toxic epidermal necrolysis, a severe cutaneous drug reaction.

V usage is TRBV7-9 and J usage is TRBJ2-7; the TRBD1 assignment by TCRdb is unverifiable without DNA. CDR3 size: 14 residues. Per the germline V gene, CDR1 is SEHNR and CDR2 is FQNEAQ (reference sequence). Here the CDR3 reads CASTPRTHAYEQYF.

V usage is TRBV7-6 and J usage is TRBJ2-7; TCRdb proposes TRBD1, but this gene call is untestable without DNA. The CDR3 has 15 residues. Looked up from germline, CDR1 is SGHVS and CDR2 is FNYEAQ. The CDR3 loop is CASSLGGGGLYEQYF.

The V and J genes are TRBV6-2 or TRBV6-3 and TRBJ1-2; TCRdb lists TRBD1, though no DNA is available to test this call. The germline CDR1 and CDR2 sequences are MNHEY and SVGEGT. The CDR3 covers 11 residues. CDR3 in amino acids: CASSWTDGYTF.

The V gene is TRBV15, the J gene TRBJ2-7. Germline loops: CDR1 LNHNV, CDR2 YYDKDF (reference sequence). This CDR3 spans 12 amino acids. The chain's CDR3 is CATREGPYEQYF.

The rearrangement uses TRBV30 and TRBJ1-1; TCRdb's D call, TRBD1, is unchecked because there is no DNA. This CDR3 is 15 amino acids long. Germline assignment: CDR1 GTSNPN and CDR2 SVGIG (reference sequence). Here the CDR3 reads CARHQSDGAIGEAFF.